The present T cell receptor beta chain was sequenced within a study of OX40 agonist ivuxolimab in advanced cancers. Whole-study context: Partial responses occurred in Three dose-escalation patients, one with hepatocellular carcinoma and two with cutaneous melanoma.

There are 13 residues in the CDR3. In germline, CDR1 is MNHEY, CDR2 SMNVEV (reference sequence). V lost 0 bases and J 6 bases, leaving 8 bases between the germline ends. Autoimmune disease history or systemic immunosuppression excluded patients. Samples were taken at baseline and on day 1 of cycles 4 and 7. The assay was immunoSEQ multiplex PCR, and TCRdb's table has in-frame clones only and misses some. The table includes fewer than 50,000 clones, 80% to 90% detected once. This clone showed up just once. This receptor was identified in an adult with an advanced solid tumor such as melanoma, head and neck, liver or kidney cancer. The source material was CD4+ or CD8+ T cells sorted from blood, sampled in a trial of the OX40 agonist ivuxolimab. This rearrangement joins TRBV27 to TRBJ1-2, with a weak D call TRBD1 (6 bases). The CDR3 nucleotides are TGTGCCAGCAGTTTATCAGGGGGAGATGGCTACACCTTC. Translation: CASSLSGGDGYTF.